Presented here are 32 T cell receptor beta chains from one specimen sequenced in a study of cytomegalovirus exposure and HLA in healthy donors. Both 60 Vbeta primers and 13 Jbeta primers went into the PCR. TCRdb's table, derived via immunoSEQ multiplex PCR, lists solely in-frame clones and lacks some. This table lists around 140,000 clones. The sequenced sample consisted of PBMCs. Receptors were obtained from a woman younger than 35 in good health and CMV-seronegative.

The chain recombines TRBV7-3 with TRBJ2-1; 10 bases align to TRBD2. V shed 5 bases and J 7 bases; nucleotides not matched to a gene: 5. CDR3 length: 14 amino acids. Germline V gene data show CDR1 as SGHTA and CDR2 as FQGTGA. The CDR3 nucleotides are TGTGCCAGCAGCCCGAGCGGGAGGGGGAATGAGCAGTTCTTC. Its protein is CASSPSGRGNEQFF.

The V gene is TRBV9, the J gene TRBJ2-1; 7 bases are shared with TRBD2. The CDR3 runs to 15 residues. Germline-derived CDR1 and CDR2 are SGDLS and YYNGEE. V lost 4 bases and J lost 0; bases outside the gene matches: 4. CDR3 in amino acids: CASSTGGISYNEQFF. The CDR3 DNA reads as TGTGCCAGCAGCACCGGGGGGATCTCCTACAATGAGCAGTTCTTC. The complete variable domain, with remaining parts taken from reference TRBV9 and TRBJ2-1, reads DSGVTQTPKHLITATGQRVTLRCSPRSGDLSVYWYQQSLDQGLQFLIQYYNGEERAKGNILERFSAQQFPDLHSELNLSSLELGDSALYFCASSTGGISYNEQFFGPGTRLTVL.

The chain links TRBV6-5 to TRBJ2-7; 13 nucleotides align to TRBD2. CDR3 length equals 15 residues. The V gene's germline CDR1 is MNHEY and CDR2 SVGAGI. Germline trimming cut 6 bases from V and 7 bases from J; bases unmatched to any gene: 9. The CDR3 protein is CASRVTSGRANEQYF. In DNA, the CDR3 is TGTGCCAGCAGGGTAACTAGCGGGAGGGCCAATGAGCAGTACTTC.

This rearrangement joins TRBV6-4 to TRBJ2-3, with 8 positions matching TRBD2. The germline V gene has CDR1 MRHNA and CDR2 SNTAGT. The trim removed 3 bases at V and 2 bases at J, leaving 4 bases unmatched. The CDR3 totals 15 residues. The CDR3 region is CASSESGGVTDTQYF. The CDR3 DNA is TGTGCCAGCAGTGAATCGGGAGGGGTCACAGATACGCAGTATTTT.

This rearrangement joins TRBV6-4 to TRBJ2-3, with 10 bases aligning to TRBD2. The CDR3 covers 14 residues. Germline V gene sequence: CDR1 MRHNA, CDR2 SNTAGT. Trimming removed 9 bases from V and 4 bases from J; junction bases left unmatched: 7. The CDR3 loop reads CASSSGRDPDTQYF. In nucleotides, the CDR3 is TGTGCCAGTTCTAGCGGGAGAGACCCAGATACGCAGTATTTT.

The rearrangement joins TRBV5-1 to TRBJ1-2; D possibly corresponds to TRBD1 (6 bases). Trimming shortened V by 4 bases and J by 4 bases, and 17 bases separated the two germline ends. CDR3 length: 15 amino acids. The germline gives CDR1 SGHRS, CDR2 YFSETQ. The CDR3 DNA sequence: TGCGCCAGCAGCGATAAAGGACAGAAACTCTATGGCTACACCTTC. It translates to CASSDKGQKLYGYTF.

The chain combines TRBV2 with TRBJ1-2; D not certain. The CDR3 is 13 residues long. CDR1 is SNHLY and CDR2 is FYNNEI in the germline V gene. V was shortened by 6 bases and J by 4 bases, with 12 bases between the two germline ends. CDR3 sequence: CASRGDNSYGYTF. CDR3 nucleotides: TGTGCCAGCAGGGGAGACAACTCCTATGGCTACACCTTC.

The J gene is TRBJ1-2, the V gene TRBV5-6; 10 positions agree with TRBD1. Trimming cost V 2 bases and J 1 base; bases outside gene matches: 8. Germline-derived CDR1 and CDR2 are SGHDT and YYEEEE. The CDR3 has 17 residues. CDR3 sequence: CASSFLGQGRGNYGYTF. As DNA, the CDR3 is TGTGCCAGCAGCTTCCTGGGACAGGGGAGAGGTAACTATGGCTACACCTTC.

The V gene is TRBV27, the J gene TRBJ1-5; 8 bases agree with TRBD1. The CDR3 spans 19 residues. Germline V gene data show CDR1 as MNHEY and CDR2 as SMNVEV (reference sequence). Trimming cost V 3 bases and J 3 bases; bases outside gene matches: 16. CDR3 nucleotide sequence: TGTGCCAGCAGTTTTCCTTTACAGGGGGTAAGTCCCAACAATCAGCCCCAGCATTTT. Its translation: CASSFPLQGVSPNNQPQHF.

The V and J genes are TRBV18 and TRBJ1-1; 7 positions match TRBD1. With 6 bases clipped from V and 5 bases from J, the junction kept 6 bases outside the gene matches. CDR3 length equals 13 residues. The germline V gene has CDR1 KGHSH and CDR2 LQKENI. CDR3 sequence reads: CASSSTGMTEAFF. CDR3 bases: TGTGCCAGCTCGTCGACAGGGATGACTGAAGCTTTCTTT.

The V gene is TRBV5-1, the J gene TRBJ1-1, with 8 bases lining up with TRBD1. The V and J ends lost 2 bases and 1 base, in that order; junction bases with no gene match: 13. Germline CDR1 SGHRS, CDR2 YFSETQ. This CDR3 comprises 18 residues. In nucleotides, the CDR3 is TGCGCCAGCAGCTTACGAAAGACAGGGGCCACGAGGAACACTGAAGCTTTCTTT. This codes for CASSLRKTGATRNTEAFF.

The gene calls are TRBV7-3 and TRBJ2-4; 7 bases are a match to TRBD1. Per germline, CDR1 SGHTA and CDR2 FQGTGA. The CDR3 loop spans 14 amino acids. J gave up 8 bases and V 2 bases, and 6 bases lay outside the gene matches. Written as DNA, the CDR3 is TGTGCCAGCAGCTTAGACGGGACAGCGTACATTCAGTACTTC. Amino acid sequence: CASSLDGTAYIQYF.

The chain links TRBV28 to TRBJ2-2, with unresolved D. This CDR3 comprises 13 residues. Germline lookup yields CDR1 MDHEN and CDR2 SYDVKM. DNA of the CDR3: TGTGCTACCTGCCGCGCGAACACCGGGGAGCTGTTTTTT. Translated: CATCRANTGELFF.

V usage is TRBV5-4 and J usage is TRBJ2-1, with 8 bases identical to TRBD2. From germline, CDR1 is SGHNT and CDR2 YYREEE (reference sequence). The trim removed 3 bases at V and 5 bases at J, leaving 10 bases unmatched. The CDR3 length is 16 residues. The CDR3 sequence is CASSSSVGRANNEQFF. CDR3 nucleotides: TGTGCCAGCAGCTCATCTGTCGGGAGGGCCAACAATGAGCAGTTCTTC.

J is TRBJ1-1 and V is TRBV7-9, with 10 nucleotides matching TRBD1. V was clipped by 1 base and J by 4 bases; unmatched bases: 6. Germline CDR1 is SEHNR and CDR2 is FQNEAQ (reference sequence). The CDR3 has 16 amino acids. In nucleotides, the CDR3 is TGTGCCAGCAGCTTAGGGCGGGGGACAGGGGTCACTGAAGCTTTCTTT. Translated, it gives CASSLGRGTGVTEAFF.

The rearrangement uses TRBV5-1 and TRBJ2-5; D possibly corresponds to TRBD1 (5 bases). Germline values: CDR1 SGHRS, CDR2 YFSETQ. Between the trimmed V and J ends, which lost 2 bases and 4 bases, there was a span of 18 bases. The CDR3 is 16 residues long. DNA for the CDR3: TGCGCCAGCAGCTTCGGCGACAGTTACCCCCTAGAGACCCAGTACTTC. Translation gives CASSFGDSYPLETQYF.

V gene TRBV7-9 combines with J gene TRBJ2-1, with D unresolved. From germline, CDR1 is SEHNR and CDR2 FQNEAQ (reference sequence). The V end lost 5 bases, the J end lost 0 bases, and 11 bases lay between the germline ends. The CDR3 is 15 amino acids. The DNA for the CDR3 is TGTGCCAGCAGCCCGCCTGGCAACTCCTACAATGAGCAGTTCTTC. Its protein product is CASSPPGNSYNEQFF.

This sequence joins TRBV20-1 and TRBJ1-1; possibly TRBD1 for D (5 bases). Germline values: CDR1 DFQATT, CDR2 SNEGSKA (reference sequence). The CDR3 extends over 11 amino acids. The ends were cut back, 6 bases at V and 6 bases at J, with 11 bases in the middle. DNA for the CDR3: TGCAGTGCCCCGACAGCTTCTGAAGCTTTCTTT. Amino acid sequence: CSAPTASEAFF.

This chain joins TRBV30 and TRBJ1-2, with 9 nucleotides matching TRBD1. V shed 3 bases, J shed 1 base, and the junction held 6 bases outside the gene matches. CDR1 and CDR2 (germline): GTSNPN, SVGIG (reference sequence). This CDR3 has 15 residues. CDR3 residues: CAWSDTGGFNYGYTF. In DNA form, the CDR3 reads TGTGCCTGGAGCGATACAGGGGGCTTTAACTATGGCTACACCTTC.

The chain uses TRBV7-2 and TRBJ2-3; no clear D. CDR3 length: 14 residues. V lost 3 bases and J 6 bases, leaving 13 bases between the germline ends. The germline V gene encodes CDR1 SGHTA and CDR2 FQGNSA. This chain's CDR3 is CASSFYNPTDTQYF. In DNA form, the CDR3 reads TGTGCCAGCAGCTTCTATAACCCCACCGATACGCAGTATTTT.

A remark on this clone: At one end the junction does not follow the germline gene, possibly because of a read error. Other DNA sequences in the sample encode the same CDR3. The DNA for the CDR3 is TGCGCCAGCAGCCGGGAGAACTCTGGAAACACCATATATTTT. Translating gives CASSRENSGNTIYF. The V and J genes are TRBV5-4 and TRBJ1-3, with no clear D. Germline assignment: CDR1 SGHNT and CDR2 YYREEE (reference sequence). The CDR3 loop spans 14 amino acids.

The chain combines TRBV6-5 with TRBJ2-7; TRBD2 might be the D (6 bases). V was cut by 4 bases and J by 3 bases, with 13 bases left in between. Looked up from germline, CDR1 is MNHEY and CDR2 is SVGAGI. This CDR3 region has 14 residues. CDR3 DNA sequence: TGTGCCAGCAGTTCCCTTGGGACTGGCTACGAGCAGTACTTC. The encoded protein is CASSSLGTGYEQYF.

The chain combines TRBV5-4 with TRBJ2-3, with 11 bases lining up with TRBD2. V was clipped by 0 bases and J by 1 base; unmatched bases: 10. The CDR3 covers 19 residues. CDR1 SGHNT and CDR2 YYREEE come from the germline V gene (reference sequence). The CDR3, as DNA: TGTGCCAGCAGCTTGGCGACTAGCGGGACCAATTTTCGCACAGATACGCAGTATTTT. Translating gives CASSLATSGTNFRTDTQYF.

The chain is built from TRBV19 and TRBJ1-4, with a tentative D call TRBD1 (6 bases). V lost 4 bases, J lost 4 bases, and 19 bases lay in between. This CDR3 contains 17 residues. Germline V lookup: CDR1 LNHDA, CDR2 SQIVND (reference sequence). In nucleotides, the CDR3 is TGTGCCAGTAGTACACGCTATCTGGACAGAGATAATGAAAAACTGTTTTTT. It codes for CASSTRYLDRDNEKLFF.

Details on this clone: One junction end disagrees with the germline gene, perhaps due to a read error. CDR3 nucleotide sequence: TGTGCCAGCAGCGGACGGGACTCTTTCTCTGGGGTCAACGTCCTGACTTTC. Amino acids: CASSGRDSFSGVNVLTF. The V and J genes are TRBV11-2 and TRBJ2-6; possibly TRBD2 for D (6 bases). Germline lookup yields CDR1 SGHAT and CDR2 FQNNGV. The CDR3 is made up of 17 amino acids.

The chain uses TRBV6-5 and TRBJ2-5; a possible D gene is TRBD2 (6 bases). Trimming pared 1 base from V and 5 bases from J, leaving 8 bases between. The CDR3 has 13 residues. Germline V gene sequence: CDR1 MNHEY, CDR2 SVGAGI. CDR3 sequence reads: CASSYLEGETQYF. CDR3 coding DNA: TGTGCCAGCAGTTACTTGGAGGGCGAGACCCAGTACTTC.

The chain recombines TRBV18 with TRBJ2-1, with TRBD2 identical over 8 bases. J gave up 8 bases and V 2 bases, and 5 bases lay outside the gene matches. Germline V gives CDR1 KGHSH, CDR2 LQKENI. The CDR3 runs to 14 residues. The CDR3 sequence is CASSPSGLVYEQFF. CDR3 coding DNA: TGTGCCAGCTCACCATCGGGACTAGTCTATGAGCAGTTCTTC. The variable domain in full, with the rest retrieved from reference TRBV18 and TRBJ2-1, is NAGVMQNPRHLVRRRGQEARLRCSPMKGHSHVYWYRQLPEEGLKFMVYLQKENIIDESGMPKERFSAEFPKEGPSILRIQQVVRGDSAAYFCASSPSGLVYEQFFGPGTRLTVL.

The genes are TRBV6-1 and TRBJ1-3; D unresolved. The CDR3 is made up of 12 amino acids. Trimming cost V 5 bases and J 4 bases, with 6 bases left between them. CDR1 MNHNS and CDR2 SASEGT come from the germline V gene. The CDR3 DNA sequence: TGTGCCAGCAGTCATTTCGGAAACACCATATATTTT. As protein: CASSHFGNTIYF.

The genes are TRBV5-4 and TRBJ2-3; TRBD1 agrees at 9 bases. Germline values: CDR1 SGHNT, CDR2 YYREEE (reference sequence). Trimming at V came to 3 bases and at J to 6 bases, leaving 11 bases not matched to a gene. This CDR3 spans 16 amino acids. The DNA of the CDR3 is TGTGCCAGCAGCTCATCAATACAGGGGGCGGCGGATACGCAGTATTTT. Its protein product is CASSSSIQGAADTQYF.

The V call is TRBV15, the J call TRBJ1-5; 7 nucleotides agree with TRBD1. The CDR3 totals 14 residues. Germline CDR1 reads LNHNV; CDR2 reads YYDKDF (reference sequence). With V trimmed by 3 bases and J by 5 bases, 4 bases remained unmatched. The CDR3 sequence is CATSSRDSYQPQHF. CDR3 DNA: TGTGCCACCAGCAGCCGGGACAGTTATCAGCCCCAGCATTTT. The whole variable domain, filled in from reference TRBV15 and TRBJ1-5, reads DAMVIQNPRYQVTQFGKPVTLSCSQTLNHNVMYWYQQKSSQAPKLLFHYYDKDFNNEADTPDNFQSRRPNTSFCFLDIRSPGLGDTAMYLCATSSRDSYQPQHFGDGTRLSIL.

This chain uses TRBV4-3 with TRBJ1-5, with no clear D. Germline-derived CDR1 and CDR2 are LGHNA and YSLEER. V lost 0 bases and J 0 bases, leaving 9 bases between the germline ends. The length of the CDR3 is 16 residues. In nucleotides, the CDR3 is TGCGCCAGCAGCCAAGATCGGACTTATAGCAATCAGCCCCAGCATTTT. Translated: CASSQDRTYSNQPQHF.

This CDR3 reads CASSSGDRGLTGELFF. In DNA form, the CDR3 reads TGCGCCAGCAGCTCCGGCGACAGGGGGTTAACCGGGGAGCTGTTTTTT. The gene calls are TRBV5-1 and TRBJ2-2, with 9 nucleotides matching TRBD1. CDR3 length equals 16 residues. The V and J ends lost 3 bases and 5 bases, in that order; junction bases with no gene match: 8. Germline CDR1 is SGHRS and CDR2 is YFSETQ.